This TCR beta chain came from a study of cytomegalovirus exposure and HLA in healthy donors. Study-level points and caveats: Later examination showed HLA-associated TCR beta chains had greater clonal expansion than equally common others. Later work found most CMV-associated TCR beta chains apparently HLA-restricted.

A multiplex PCR was run with 60 Vbeta primers and 13 Jbeta primers. TCRdb keeps only in-frame clones here, not all; method: immunoSEQ multiplex PCR. Of approximately 88,000 clones listed, around 79% were seen once; the top ten hold 5.5% to 7%. Likely unrecorded immune exposures existed in these nominally healthy donors. Germline CDR1 reads ENHRY; CDR2 reads SYGVKD. The CDR3 covers 16 residues. Unmatched junction bases numbered 9, after V lost 0 bases and J lost 7 bases. A note on this clone: Its target is not known.

The source is a man younger than 35 in good health and CMV-seropositive. The rearrangement joins TRBV10-3 to TRBJ2-1; TRBD2 aligns across 7 bases. Specimen: PBMCs. CDR3 protein: CAISESGLRLANEQFF. The CDR3 DNA is TGTGCCATCAGTGAGTCGGGTTTGAGACTAGCAAATGAGCAGTTCTTC.